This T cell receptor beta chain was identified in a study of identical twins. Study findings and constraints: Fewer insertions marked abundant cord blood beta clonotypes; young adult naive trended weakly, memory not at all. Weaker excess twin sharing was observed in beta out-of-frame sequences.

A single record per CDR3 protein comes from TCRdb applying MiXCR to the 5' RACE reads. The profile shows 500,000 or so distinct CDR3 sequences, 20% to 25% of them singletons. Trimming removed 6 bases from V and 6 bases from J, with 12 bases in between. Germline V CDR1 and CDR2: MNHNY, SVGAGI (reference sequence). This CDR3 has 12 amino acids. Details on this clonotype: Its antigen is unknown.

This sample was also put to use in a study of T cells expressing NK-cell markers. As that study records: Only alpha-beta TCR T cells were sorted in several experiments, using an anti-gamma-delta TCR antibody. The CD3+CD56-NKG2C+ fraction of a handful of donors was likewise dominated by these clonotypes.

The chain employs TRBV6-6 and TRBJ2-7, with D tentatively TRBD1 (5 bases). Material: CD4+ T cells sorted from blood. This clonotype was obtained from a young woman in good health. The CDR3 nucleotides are TGTGCCAGCAGCCCCAGGGTCCCCGAGCAGTACTTC. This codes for CASSPRVPEQYF.